Below, 3 T cell receptor beta chains from the same sample are listed, as sequenced in a study of shared clonotypes between healthy human individuals. Sequencing was performed with immunoSEQ multiplex PCR; in TCRdb, only in-frame clones are kept and a portion is missing. The sample has 2,500,000 or so clones, around nine tenths seen once; the top ten hold roughly 0.15%. Sequencing was carried out using naive CD4+ T cells sorted from blood. The subset is: CD45RA+ positively selected. These receptors originate from a man aged 18 to 35 in good health.

The chain uses TRBV25-1 and TRBJ2-6; possibly TRBD1 or TRBD2 for D (5 bases each). The CDR3 sequence is 17 residues long. Germline values: CDR1 MGHDK, CDR2 SYGVNS. V lost 5 bases and J 0 bases, leaving 14 bases between the germline ends. CDR3 region: CASSLNVGASGANVLTF. Written as DNA, the CDR3 is TGTGCCAGCAGTCTAAATGTCGGGGCCTCTGGGGCCAACGTCCTGACTTTC.

This chain joins TRBV18 and TRBJ2-6, with a weak D call TRBD1 (6 bases). CDR3 size: 18 residues. V was cut by 4 bases and J by 0 bases, with 16 bases left in between. CDR1 is KGHSH, CDR2 LQKENI, per germline. Here the CDR3 reads CASSLMEKGGSGANVLTF. CDR3 nucleotide sequence: TGTGCCAGCTCACTCATGGAAAAAGGGGGCTCTGGGGCCAACGTCCTGACTTTC.

The chain has TRBV11-2 and TRBJ1-4; D remains unclear. Germline V gene sequence: CDR1 SGHAT, CDR2 FQNNGV. The CDR3 runs 16 residues. Trimming removed 1 base from V and 7 bases from J, with 16 bases in between. CDR3: CASSLGGPGKIEKLFF. As DNA, the CDR3 is TGTGCCAGCAGCTTAGGAGGTCCCGGGAAAATTGAAAAACTGTTTTTT.